Shown below are 21 T cell receptor beta chains from a single sample sequenced in a study of cytomegalovirus exposure and HLA in healthy donors. PCR amplification relied on 60 Vbeta primers (plus 13 Jbeta primers). Method: immunoSEQ multiplex PCR; TCRdb's copy keeps in-frame clones and lacks some. Of some 90,000 clones listed, around three quarters are singletons. Source material: PBMCs. Receptors originate from a man younger than 45 in good health and CMV-seropositive.

V gene TRBV4-2 combines with J gene TRBJ2-3; D is possibly TRBD2 (5 bases). This CDR3 has 14 amino acids. V lost 4 bases and J lost 5, with 13 bases in between. Germline-derived CDR1 and CDR2 are LGHNA and YNFKEQ. The CDR3 protein is CASSLRAGQDTQYF. DNA of the CDR3: TGTGCCAGCAGCCTGCGGGCAGGTCAAGATACGCAGTATTTT.

The V gene is TRBV7-8, the J gene TRBJ2-5, with 11 bases fitting TRBD2. V lost 4 bases and J lost 4; bases outside the gene matches: 2. The germline V gene encodes CDR1 SGHVS and CDR2 FQNEAQ. The CDR3 sequence is 14 residues long. CDR3 coding DNA: TGTGCCAGCAGCTCCGGGACTAGCGGAGAGACCCAGTACTTC. It yields the protein CASSSGTSGETQYF.

V usage is TRBV6-5 and J usage is TRBJ1-1, with TRBD1 as a possible D gene (5 bases). The CDR3 sequence is 15 residues long. Trimming left V 4 bases short and J 2 bases short, with 14 bases between. From germline, CDR1 is MNHEY and CDR2 SVGAGI. CDR3 DNA sequence: TGTGCCAGCAGTTTGTCAGGGAAAACCAACACTGAAGCTTTCTTT. Its protein is CASSLSGKTNTEAFF.

CDR3 in DNA: TGCAGCGTTGACACACTACGGGACACTGAAGCTTTCTTT. This translates into CSVDTLRDTEAFF. The J gene is TRBJ1-1, the V gene TRBV29-1; no reliable D call. The V gene lost 3 bases and the J gene lost 3 bases, with 11 bases spanning the gap. The germline CDR1 and CDR2 sequences are SQVTM and ANQGSEA. The length of the CDR3 is 13 residues. Drawing the rest from reference TRBV29-1 and TRBJ1-1, the complete variable domain is SAVISQKPSRDICQRGTSLTIQCQVDSQVTMMFWYRQQPGQSLTLIATANQGSEATYESGFVIDKFPISRPNLTFSTLTVSNMSPEDSSIYLCSVDTLRDTEAFFGQGTRLTVV.

The chain links TRBV5-6 to TRBJ2-5, with D perhaps matching TRBD1 (6 bases). The ends were cut back, 4 bases at V and 5 bases at J, with 18 bases in the middle. Germline V gene data show CDR1 as SGHDT and CDR2 as YYEEEE. The CDR3 contains 15 residues. CDR3 in amino acids: CASSLGEQGRETQYF. CDR3 coding DNA: TGTGCCAGCAGCCTCGGGGAACAGGGTCGGGAGACCCAGTACTTC.

The chain uses TRBV29-1 and TRBJ2-1; 8 nucleotides match TRBD1. The V gene end was trimmed by 8 bases and the J gene end by 8 bases; junction bases not matched to a gene: 8. Germline V gives CDR1 SQVTM, CDR2 ANQGSEA. This CDR3 is built from 12 residues. CDR3 coding DNA: TGCAGCATCCGGACAGGGACCCATGAGCAGTTCTTC. Encoded protein: CSIRTGTHEQFF.

V and J are TRBV7-9 and TRBJ1-1; the D gene is possibly TRBD1 (6 bases). CDR1 and CDR2 from the germline V gene are SEHNR and FQNEAQ (reference sequence). Between the trimmed V and J ends, which lost 5 bases and 4 bases, there was a span of 17 bases. The CDR3 is 15 amino acids. The CDR3: CASSPGAQGGTEAFF. DNA for the CDR3: TGTGCCAGCAGCCCCGGGGCACAGGGCGGCACTGAAGCTTTCTTT.

This clone occurred once. V gene TRBV2 combines with J gene TRBJ2-2, with TRBD1 identical over 7 bases. The V gene end was trimmed by 5 bases and the J gene end by 5 bases; junction bases not matched to a gene: 5. CDR3 length: 14 residues. CDR1 and CDR2 (germline): SNHLY, FYNNEI. CDR3 protein: CASSLQTGTGELFF. Here the CDR3 DNA reads TGTGCCAGCAGTCTACAGACAGGGACCGGGGAGCTGTTTTTT.

This chain links TRBV18 with TRBJ1-1; no clear D gene. The germline gives CDR1 KGHSH, CDR2 LQKENI. Trimming removed 0 bases at V and 3 bases at J, with 5 bases between. The CDR3 consists of 13 residues. The CDR3 here is CASSPPIYTEAFF. The DNA for the CDR3 is TGTGCCAGCTCACCACCAATATACACTGAAGCTTTCTTT.

The gene calls are TRBV6-6 and TRBJ2-7, with 7 bases that match TRBD1. The ends lost 5 bases at V and 6 bases at J; junction bases unmatched: 4. CDR3 length: 12 amino acids. Germline CDR1 and CDR2: MNHNY and SVGAGI (reference sequence). CDR3 sequence (DNA): TGTGCCAGCAGTGCCGGGACAGCCGAGCAGTACTTC. Encoded protein: CASSAGTAEQYF.

The CDR3 region has the DNA TGTGCCAGCAGCCCTCCTGGGAGACCCAACACTGAAGCTTTCTTT. Encoded protein: CASSPPGRPNTEAFF. The chain employs TRBV5-6 and TRBJ1-1; D not certain. V was shortened by 4 bases and J by 2 bases, with 15 bases between the two germline ends. Germline values: CDR1 SGHDT, CDR2 YYEEEE. This CDR3 comprises 15 residues.

The V gene is TRBV9, the J gene TRBJ2-3; no definite D call. The germline V and J ends were trimmed by 3 bases and 0 bases, with 11 bases remaining between them. The CDR3 has 15 residues. Germline V lookup: CDR1 SGDLS, CDR2 YYNGEE. The CDR3 DNA reads as TGTGCCAGCAGCGCCCATCAGGCTAGCACAGATACGCAGTATTTT. Amino acid sequence: CASSAHQASTDTQYF.

V and J are TRBV6-6 and TRBJ2-2; 9 bases fit TRBD1. The CDR3 contains 15 residues. The V gene end was trimmed by 6 bases and the J gene end by 4 bases; junction bases not matched to a gene: 6. Germline assignment: CDR1 MNHNY and CDR2 SVGAGI (reference sequence). The CDR3 loop is CASRKGQGFTGELFF. CDR3 DNA sequence: TGTGCCAGCAGGAAGGGACAGGGCTTCACCGGGGAGCTGTTTTTT.

For this clone: The same CDR3 is also encoded by other DNA sequences in this sample. V usage is TRBV5-1 and J usage is TRBJ2-1, with D maybe TRBD1 (6 bases). The CDR3 covers 15 residues. Germline lookup yields CDR1 SGHRS and CDR2 YFSETQ. Trimming stripped 0 bases from V and 10 bases from J, with 17 bases between. The CDR3 here is CASSLVGQGRNEQFF. Here the CDR3 DNA reads TGCGCCAGCAGCTTGGTCGGGCAGGGGCGAAACGAGCAGTTCTTC.

The J gene is TRBJ1-1, the V gene TRBV7-9; D remains unclear. The CDR3 runs to 11 residues. The germline V and J ends were trimmed by 5 bases and 3 bases, with 4 bases remaining between them. Germline loops: CDR1 SEHNR, CDR2 FQNEAQ (reference sequence). CDR3 nucleotides: TGTGCCAGCAGCCGGTACACTGAAGCTTTCTTT. Translation: CASSRYTEAFF.

The chain recombines TRBV15 with TRBJ1-2, with 7 bases matching TRBD1. The CDR3 spans 14 residues. The ends lost 5 bases at V and 7 bases at J; junction bases unmatched: 10. Germline assignment: CDR1 LNHNV and CDR2 YYDKDF (reference sequence). This CDR3 reads CATSGRTGRGGYTF. In DNA form, the CDR3 reads TGTGCCACCAGCGGTAGGACAGGCCGGGGTGGCTACACCTTC.

V is TRBV6-4 and J is TRBJ2-1, with D possibly matching TRBD1 (6 bases). Trimming pared 6 bases from V and 0 bases from J, leaving 12 bases between. Germline CDR1 reads MRHNA; CDR2 reads SNTAGT. The CDR3 totals 15 residues. The CDR3 DNA follows: TGTGCCAGCAGCGTGACAGGTAGCTCCTACAATGAGCAGTTCTTC. This codes for CASSVTGSSYNEQFF.

The V call is TRBV10-1, the J call TRBJ2-1; the D gene is possibly TRBD1 (6 bases). The CDR3 is 13 amino acids. Germline CDR1 and CDR2: WNHNN and SYGVQD (reference sequence). The CDR3 protein is CAPGTPNWNEQFF. CDR3 in DNA: TGCGCTCCCGGGACACCGAACTGGAATGAGCAGTTCTTC.

The chain uses TRBV7-8 and TRBJ1-2; D gene uncertain. The CDR3 is 15 amino acids. The V gene's germline CDR1 is SGHVS and CDR2 FQNEAQ. Deletions cut 1 base from V and 0 bases from J, with 9 bases between. The CDR3 reads CASSLGSVTNYGYTF. For the CDR3, the DNA is TGTGCCAGCAGCTTAGGGTCAGTGACTAACTATGGCTACACCTTC.

The chain has TRBV2 and TRBJ1-4; weak D call: TRBD1 (5 bases). V was cut by 7 bases and J by 5 bases, with 11 bases left in between. The CDR3 length is 13 residues. Germline loops: CDR1 SNHLY, CDR2 FYNNEI. CDR3 DNA: TGTGCCAGCAATACCCGGGGGAATGAAAAACTGTTTTTT. Translating gives CASNTRGNEKLFF.

J is TRBJ2-5 and V is TRBV14, with TRBD1 as a possible D gene (5 bases). CDR3 length equals 14 residues. The germline V gene encodes CDR1 SGHDN and CDR2 FVKESK. Trimming cost V 1 base and J 5 bases, with 11 bases left between them. The CDR3: CASSQVQGSETQYF. As DNA, the CDR3 is TGTGCCAGCAGCCAAGTTCAGGGATCCGAGACCCAGTACTTC.